This T cell receptor beta chain was profiled in a study of CD8+CD57+ T cells in acquired aplastic anemia. Overall study: The average for DNA from sorted CD4+ and CD8+ cells was 3.2 ug.

V was cut by 1 base and J by 5 bases, with 9 bases left in between. CDR1 and CDR2 (germline): SEHNR, FQNEAQ (reference sequence). CDR3 size: 15 residues. Individuals selected for sequencing had exhibited CD8+CD57+ cell expansion on flow cytometry. There was no therapy given to any patient before the blood sampling took place. Of note for this clonotype: No antigen is known for it.

Findings and caveats of the study: The same twenty-nine CD8+ CDR3 sequences occurred in patients and in controls.

Genomic DNA was employed as the template in profiling TCR beta VDJ and CDR3. TCRdb recomputed calls from the reads with MiXCR, one row per CDR3 protein. The profile covers around 80,000 distinct CDR3 sequences, with about 70% appearing a single time and approximately 81% taken by the ten largest. This receptor was identified in a human donor with aplastic anemia. This chain links TRBV7-9 with TRBJ1-6; D ambiguous. The sequenced sample consisted of sorted CD4+, CD8+, or CD8+CD57+ T cells (not recorded which) from PBMCs. CDR3: CASSLGTADNSPLHF. In nucleotides, the CDR3 is TGTGCCAGCAGCTTAGGGACGGCAGATAATTCACCCCTCCACTTT.